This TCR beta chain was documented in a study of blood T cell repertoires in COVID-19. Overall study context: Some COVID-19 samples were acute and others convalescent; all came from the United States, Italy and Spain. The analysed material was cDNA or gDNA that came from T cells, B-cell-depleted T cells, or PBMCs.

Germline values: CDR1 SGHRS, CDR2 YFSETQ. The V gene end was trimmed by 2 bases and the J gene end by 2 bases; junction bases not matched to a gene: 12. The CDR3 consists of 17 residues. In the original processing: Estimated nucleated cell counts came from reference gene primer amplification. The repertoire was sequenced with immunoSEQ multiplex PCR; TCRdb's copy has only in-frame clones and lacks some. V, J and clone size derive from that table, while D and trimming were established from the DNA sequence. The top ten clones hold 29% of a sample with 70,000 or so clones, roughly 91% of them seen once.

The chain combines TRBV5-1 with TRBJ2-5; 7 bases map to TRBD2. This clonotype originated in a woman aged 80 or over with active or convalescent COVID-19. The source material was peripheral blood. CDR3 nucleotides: TGCGCCAGCAGCTTTAGGCTAGCGGAGTCGATGCAAGAGACCCAGTACTTC. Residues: CASSFRLAESMQETQYF. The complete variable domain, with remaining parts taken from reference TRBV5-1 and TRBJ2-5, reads KAGVTQTPRYLIKTRGQQVTLSCSPISGHRSVSWYQQTPGQGLQFLFEYFSETQRNKGNFPGRFSGRQFSNSRSEMNVSTLELGDSALYLCASSFRLAESMQETQYFGPGTRLLVL.